This is a list of T cell receptor beta chains from one sample in a study of blood T cell repertoires in COVID-19. Profiled with immunoSEQ multiplex PCR; TCRdb holds only in-frame clones, not every one. Altogether roughly 200,000 clones are present, over 75% being singletons, with the ten largest covering roughly 7.1%. Sequencing was carried out using PBMCs or T cells enriched from blood (not recorded which). Receptors originate from a man aged 25-45 years in a cohort exposed to, infected with or recovered from COVID-19 (not recorded which). Each CDR3 is given with its conserved first and last residue.

V gene,J gene,CDR3 protein
TRBV29-1,TRBJ1-2,CSVGGDRAVGYTF
TRBV14,TRBJ2-7,CASSQEFGTGGYEQYF
TRBV14,TRBJ2-6,CASNPGQGLSGANVLTF
TRBV5-1,TRBJ2-1,CASSLAGNYNEQFF
TRBV28,TRBJ2-7,CASSLAGGSSYEQYF
TRBV28,TRBJ1-5,CASSTVDSNQPQHF
TRBV28,TRBJ1-5,CASITGVSNQPQHF
TRBV5-8,TRBJ2-3,CASSLRRAADTQYF
TRBV15,TRBJ2-1,CATSRDFYGLEGNEQFF
TRBV19,TRBJ2-1,CASRALAGGGDEQFF
TRBV29-1,TRBJ1-1,CSVVEGMNTEAFF
TRBV14,TRBJ2-1,CASSRHGTSVYNEQFF
TRBV7-9,TRBJ1-5,CASSSAGTGLLIDQPQHF
TRBV2,TRBJ2-1,CASINDRESGSRGEQFF
TRBV28,TRBJ2-2,CASTPLFQGNTGELFF
TRBV27,TRBJ1-2,CASSLYGSRGYGYTF
TRBV18,TRBJ2-1,CASSQLGQGGNEQFF
TRBV15,TRBJ2-3,CATSRETGKVLTDTQYF
TRBV28,TRBJ2-1,CASRRDNEQFF
TRBV28,TRBJ1-2,CASSFADFYGYTF
TRBV2,TRBJ2-7,CASSEAGGSSYEQYF
TRBV11-2,TRBJ2-7,CASSLTASGGGEQYF
TRBV6-5,TRBJ2-5,CASSSTSGQETQYF
TRBV5-1,TRBJ1-1,CASSPSQYPEAFF
TRBV7-2,TRBJ2-5,CASSLVGGPMETQYF
TRBV15,TRBJ2-4,CATSRELVVVQYF
TRBV19,TRBJ1-1,CASSFHRGRNTEAFF
TRBV7-6,TRBJ2-7,CASSLQGPNYEQYF
TRBV5-6,TRBJ2-1,CASSSLASGIHEQFF
TRBV4-1,TRBJ2-1,CASSQSEGAYEQFF
TRBV13,TRBJ1-2,CASSLTEGATSNYGYTF
TRBV12-1,TRBJ1-6,CASSSGNSGGERLSPLHF
TRBV28,TRBJ1-4,CASSFSAGLNEKLFF
TRBV29-1,TRBJ1-4,CSVKKQGVSTNEKLFF
TRBV18,TRBJ2-2,CASSPVPGITNTGELFF
TRBV2,TRBJ1-3,CASSLQSSGNTIYF
TRBV14,TRBJ1-4,CASSRRPGYYNEKLFF